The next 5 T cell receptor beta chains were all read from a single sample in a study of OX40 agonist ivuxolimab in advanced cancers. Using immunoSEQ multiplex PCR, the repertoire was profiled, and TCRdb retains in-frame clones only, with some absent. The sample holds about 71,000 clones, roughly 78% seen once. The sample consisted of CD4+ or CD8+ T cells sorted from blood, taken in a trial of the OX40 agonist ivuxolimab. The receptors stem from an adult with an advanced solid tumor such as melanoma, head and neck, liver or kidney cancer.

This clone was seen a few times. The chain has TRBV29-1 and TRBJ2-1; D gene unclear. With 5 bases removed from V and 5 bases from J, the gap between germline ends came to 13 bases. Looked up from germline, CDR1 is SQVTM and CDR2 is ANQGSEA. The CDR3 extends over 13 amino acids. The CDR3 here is CSVKRPAHNEQFF. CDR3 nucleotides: TGCAGCGTTAAAAGACCGGCTCACAATGAGCAGTTCTTC.

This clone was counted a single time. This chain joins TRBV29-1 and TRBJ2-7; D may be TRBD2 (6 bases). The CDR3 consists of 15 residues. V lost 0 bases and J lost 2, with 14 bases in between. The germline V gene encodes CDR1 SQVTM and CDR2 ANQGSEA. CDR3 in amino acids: CSVEDPGEPPYEQYF. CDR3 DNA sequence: TGCAGCGTTGAAGATCCGGGAGAACCCCCCTACGAGCAGTACTTC.

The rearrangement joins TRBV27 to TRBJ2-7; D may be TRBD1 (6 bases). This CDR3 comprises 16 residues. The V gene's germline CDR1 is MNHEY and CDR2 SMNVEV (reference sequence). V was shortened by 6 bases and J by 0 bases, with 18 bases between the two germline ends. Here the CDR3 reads CASSPGSGASSYEQYF. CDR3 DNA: TGTGCCAGCAGCCCGGGCTCAGGGGCTAGCTCCTACGAGCAGTACTTC.

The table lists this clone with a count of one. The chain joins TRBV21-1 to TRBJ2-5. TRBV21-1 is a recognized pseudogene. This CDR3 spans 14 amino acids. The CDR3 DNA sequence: TGTGCCAGCAGTCGGGACCATTCTCAAGAGACCCAGTACTTC. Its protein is CASSRDHSQETQYF.

The CDR3 coding sequence is TGTGCCAGCAGCTATCAGGGGAATTATGGCTACACCTTC. This gives the protein CASSYQGNYGYTF. This sequence joins TRBV11-2 and TRBJ1-2, with a weak D call TRBD1 (6 bases). V was shortened by 4 bases and J by 5 bases, with 11 bases between the two germline ends. The CDR3 totals 13 residues. Germline V gives CDR1 SGHAT, CDR2 FQNNGV. Supplemented by reference TRBV11-2 and TRBJ1-2, the full variable domain reads EAGVAQSPRYKIIEKRQSVAFWCNPISGHATLYWYQQILGQGPKLLIQFQNNGVVDDSQLPKDRFSAERLKGVDSTLKIQPAKLEDSAVYLCASSYQGNYGYTFGSGTRLTVV.